The clone carrying this T cell receptor beta chain has a count of ten or more. Time point denoted: longitudinal time-point 1 (baseline). Libraries used 2 million unsorted PBMCs kept frozen in RNAlater. This CDR3 comprises 13 residues. V gave up 7 bases and J gave up 1 base, with 7 bases separating them. Germline lookup yields CDR1 MNHEY and CDR2 SVGAGI. These data come from a study of neurological immune-mediated disorders. The authors made cDNA by 5'RACE with 10-nucleotide random UMIs. TCRdb re-called the 5' RACE reads with MiXCR, one entry per CDR3 protein. The sample carries roughly 61,000 distinct CDR3 sequences, about 10% recorded once.

The rearrangement links TRBV6-5 to TRBJ2-2, with D possibly being TRBD2 (6 bases). Sequenced input: PBMCs. The receptor was isolated from a male donor with HTLV-1-associated myelopathy (HAM/TSP). The CDR3 DNA reads as TGTGCCAGCACGCGGGGGAACACCGGGGAGCTGTTTTTT. This codes for CASTRGNTGELFF.